Listed below are T cell receptor beta chains from one sample, sequenced in a study of blood T cell repertoires in COVID-19. Measured with immunoSEQ multiplex PCR; TCRdb has only the in-frame clones, and not every one. The sample lists roughly 29,000 clones, less than 80% occurring once. Sequencing input: peripheral blood. The receptors were sampled from a boy between 2 and 10 years old with active or convalescent COVID-19. CDR3s include the opening cysteine and the closing phenylalanine or tryptophan. A D gene is named only where the DNA matches it firmly. Only part of the rows carry a size: once, few, many, or a class if the clone is expanded.

TRBV5-1,15,TRBJ1-2,TRBD1,-,TGCGCCAGCAGCTCCAGGGGACAGGGGGGAGGTGGCTACACCTTC,CASSSRGQGGGGYTF
TRBV5-4,14,TRBJ2-7,-,few,TGTGCCAGCAGCAGAGGAGGGTCGGGCTACGAGCAGTACTTC,CASSRGGSGYEQYF
TRBV29-1,13,TRBJ1-1,-,-,TGCAGCGTCCAGACAGGCAGGAACACTGAAGCTTTCTTT,CSVQTGRNTEAFF
TRBV19,12,TRBJ1-5,TRBD1,few,TGTGCCAGCGACAGGGGGGATCAGCCCCAGCATTTT,CASDRGDQPQHF
TRBV10-1,14,TRBJ2-5,-,few,TGCGCCAGCAGTGAAGGACAGTCATCGGGGACCCAGTACTTC,CASSEGQSSGTQYF
TRBV7-2,13,TRBJ2-1,TRBD2,-,TGTGCCAGCCGCGGACTAGCGGGAGGTGAGCAGTTCTTC,CASRGLAGGEQFF
TRBV7-9,14,TRBJ2-7,TRBD1,-,TGTGCCAGCAGCTCGGGACAGGTGTCCTACGAGCAGTACTTC,CASSSGQVSYEQYF
TRBV19,11,TRBJ1-1,-,-,TGTGCCAGTAGTGAAGCCCCTGAAGCTTTCTTT,CASSEAPEAFF
TRBV28,17,TRBJ1-2,TRBD1,-,TGTGCCAGCATCCCAGGGGGGTCATCCCCTCTATACCATGGCTACACCTTC,CASIPGGSSPLYHGYTF
TRBV29-1,13,TRBJ1-2,TRBD1,many,TGCAGCGTCCCAGGGGGAAAATACTATGGCTACACCTTC,CSVPGGKYYGYTF
TRBV10-1,15,TRBJ2-5,TRBD2,-,TGCGCCAGCAGTGAGTCGGGACTAGCTGAAGAGACCCAGTACTTC,CASSESGLAEETQYF
TRBV6-5,13,TRBJ1-4,-,once,TGTGCCAGCAGCTACGTCCAGGGCGAAAAACTGTTTTTT,CASSYVQGEKLFF
TRBV28,16,TRBJ2-3,TRBD1,-,TGTGCCAGCAGTTTGGCCGGGACAGGGGGCACAGATACGCAGTATTTT,CASSLAGTGGTDTQYF
TRBV25-1,16,TRBJ2-1,TRBD2,-,TGTGCCAGCAGTAGGACTAGCGGCCACTCCTACAATGAGCAGTTCTTC,CASSRTSGHSYNEQFF
TRBV5-1,15,TRBJ2-1,-,few,TGCGCCAGCAGCATACCAGGGTGGGGATTAGGTGAGCAGTTCTTC,CASSIPGWGLGEQFF
TRBV29-1,14,TRBJ2-1,TRBD2,few,TGCAGCGTTGATGAGAGCGGGGGGGACAATGAGCAGTTCTTC,CSVDESGGDNEQFF
TRBV10-2,18,TRBJ2-7,-,-,TGCGCCAGCAGTGAAACGAAGGGACACCAGTTACGTGGGTACGAGCAGTACTTC,CASSETKGHQLRGYEQYF
TRBV2,14,TRBJ1-1,-,-,TGTGCCAGCAGTGAAGAGCTCGGAGGGTTTGAAGCTTTCTTT,CASSEELGGFEAFF
TRBV7-9,15,TRBJ2-7,-,few,TGTGCCAGCAGCGGAAGAAGGGGATCGGCCTACGAGCAGTACTTC,CASSGRRGSAYEQYF
TRBV9,17,TRBJ2-2,TRBD1,-,TGTGCCAGCAGCGTAAGGTCACAGGGGGCACAAACCGGGGAGCTGTTTTTT,CASSVRSQGAQTGELFF
TRBV28,15,TRBJ1-5,TRBD1,-,TGTGCCAGCAGTTCCCCGGGACAGCTTATGCAGCCCCAGCATTTT,CASSSPGQLMQPQHF
TRBV7-9,14,TRBJ2-3,-,-,TGTGCCAGCAGCGTACTTCGCCCGGGGAATACGCAGTATTTT,CASSVLRPGNTQYF